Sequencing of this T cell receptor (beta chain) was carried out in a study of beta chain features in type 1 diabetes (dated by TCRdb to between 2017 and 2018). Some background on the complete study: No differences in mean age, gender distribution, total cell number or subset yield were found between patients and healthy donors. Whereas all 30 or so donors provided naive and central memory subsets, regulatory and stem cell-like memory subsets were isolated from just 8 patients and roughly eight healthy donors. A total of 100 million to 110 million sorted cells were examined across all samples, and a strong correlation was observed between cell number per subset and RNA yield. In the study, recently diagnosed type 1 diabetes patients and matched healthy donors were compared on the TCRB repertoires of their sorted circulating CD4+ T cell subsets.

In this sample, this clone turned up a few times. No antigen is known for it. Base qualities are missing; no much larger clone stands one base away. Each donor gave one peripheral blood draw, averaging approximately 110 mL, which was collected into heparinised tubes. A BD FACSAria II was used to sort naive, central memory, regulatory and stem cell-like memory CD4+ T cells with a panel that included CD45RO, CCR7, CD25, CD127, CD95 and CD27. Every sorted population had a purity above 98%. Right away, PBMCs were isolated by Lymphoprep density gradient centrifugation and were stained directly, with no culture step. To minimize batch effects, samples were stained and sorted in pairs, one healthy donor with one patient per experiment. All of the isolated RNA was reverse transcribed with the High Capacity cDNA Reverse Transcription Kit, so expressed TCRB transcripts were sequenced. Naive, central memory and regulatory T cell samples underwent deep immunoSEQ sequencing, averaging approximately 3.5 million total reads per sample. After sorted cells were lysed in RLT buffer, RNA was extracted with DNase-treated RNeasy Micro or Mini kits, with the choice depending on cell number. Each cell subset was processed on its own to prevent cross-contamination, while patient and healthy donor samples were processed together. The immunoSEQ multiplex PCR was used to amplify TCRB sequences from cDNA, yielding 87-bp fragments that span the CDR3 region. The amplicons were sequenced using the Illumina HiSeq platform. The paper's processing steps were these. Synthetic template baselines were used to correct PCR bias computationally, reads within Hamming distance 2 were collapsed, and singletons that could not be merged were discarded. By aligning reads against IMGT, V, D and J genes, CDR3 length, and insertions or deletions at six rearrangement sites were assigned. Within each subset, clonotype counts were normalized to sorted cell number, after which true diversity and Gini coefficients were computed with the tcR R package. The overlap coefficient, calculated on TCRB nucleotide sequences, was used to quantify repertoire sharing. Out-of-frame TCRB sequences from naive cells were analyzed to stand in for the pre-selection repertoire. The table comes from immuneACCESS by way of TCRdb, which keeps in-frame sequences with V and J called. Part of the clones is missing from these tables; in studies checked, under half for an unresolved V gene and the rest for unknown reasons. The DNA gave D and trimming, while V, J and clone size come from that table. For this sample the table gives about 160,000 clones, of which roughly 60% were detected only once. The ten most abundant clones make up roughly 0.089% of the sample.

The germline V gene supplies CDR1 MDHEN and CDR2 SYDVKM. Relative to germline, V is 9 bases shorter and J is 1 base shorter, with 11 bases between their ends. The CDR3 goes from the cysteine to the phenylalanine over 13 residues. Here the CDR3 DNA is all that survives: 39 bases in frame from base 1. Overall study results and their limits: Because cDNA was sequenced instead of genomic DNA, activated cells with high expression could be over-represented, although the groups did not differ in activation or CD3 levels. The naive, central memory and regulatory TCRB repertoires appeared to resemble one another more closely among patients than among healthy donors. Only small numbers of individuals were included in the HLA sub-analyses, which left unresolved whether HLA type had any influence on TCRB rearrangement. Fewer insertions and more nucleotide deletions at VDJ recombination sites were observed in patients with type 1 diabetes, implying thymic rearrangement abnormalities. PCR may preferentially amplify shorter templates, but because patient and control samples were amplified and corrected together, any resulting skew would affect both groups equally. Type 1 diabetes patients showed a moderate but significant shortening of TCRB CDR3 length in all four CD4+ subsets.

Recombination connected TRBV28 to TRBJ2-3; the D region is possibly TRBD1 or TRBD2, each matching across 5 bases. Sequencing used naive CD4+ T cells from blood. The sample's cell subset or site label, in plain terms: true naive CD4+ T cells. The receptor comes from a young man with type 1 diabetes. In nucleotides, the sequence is TGTGCCAGTCATCAGGGAGGCACAGATACGCAGTATTTT. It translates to CASHQGGTDTQYF.